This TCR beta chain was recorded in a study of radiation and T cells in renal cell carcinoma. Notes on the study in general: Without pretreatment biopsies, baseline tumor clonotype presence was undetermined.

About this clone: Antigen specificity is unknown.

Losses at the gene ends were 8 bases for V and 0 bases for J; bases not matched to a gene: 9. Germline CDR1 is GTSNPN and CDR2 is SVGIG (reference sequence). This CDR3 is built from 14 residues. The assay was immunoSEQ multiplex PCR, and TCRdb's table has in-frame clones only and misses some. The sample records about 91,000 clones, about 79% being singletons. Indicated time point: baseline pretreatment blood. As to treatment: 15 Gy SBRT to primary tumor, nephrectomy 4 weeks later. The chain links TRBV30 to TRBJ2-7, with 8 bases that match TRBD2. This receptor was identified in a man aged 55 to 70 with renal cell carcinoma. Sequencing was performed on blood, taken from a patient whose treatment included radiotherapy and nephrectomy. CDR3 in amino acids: CAGRRLANSYEQYF. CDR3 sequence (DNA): TGTGCCGGGCGACGACTAGCGAACTCCTACGAGCAGTACTTC.